What follows are 30 T cell receptor beta chains derived from one specimen sequenced in a study of T cells in localized non-small cell lung cancer. TCRdb's table, derived via immunoSEQ multiplex PCR, lists solely in-frame clones and lacks some. Of some 54,000 clones listed, around three quarters were seen once; the top ten hold about 4%. The sequencing used PBMCs, collected before any cancer treatment. Receptor source: a woman aged 40 to 75 with stage II lung adenocarcinoma.

V gene TRBV25-1 combines with J gene TRBJ2-1, with D uncertain. The V end was cut by 2 bases, the J end by 9 bases, with 14 bases between. In germline, CDR1 is MGHDK, CDR2 SYGVNS. There are 14 residues in the CDR3. DNA of the CDR3: TGTGCCAGCAGTGAACGAGAGACAAGTCCTGAGCAGTTCTTC. Translating gives CASSERETSPEQFF.

The V gene is TRBV7-2, the J gene TRBJ2-3; TRBD1 agrees at 7 bases. CDR1 SGHTA and CDR2 FQGNSA come from the germline V gene. V was pared by 5 bases and J by 5 bases, with 7 bases of the junction left unmatched. The CDR3 has 14 residues. Here the CDR3 reads CASSVGTARDTQYF. CDR3 nucleotides: TGTGCCAGCAGCGTCGGGACAGCTAGAGATACGCAGTATTTT.

The rearrangement uses TRBV5-6 and TRBJ1-5; D is possibly TRBD1 (6 bases). The CDR3 is 17 residues long. In germline, CDR1 is SGHDT, CDR2 YYEEEE. V lost 2 bases and J 6 bases, leaving 21 bases between the germline ends. This CDR3 reads CASSLQGKFDSGQPQHF. The CDR3 DNA is TGTGCCAGCAGCTTACAGGGAAAGTTCGATTCTGGTCAGCCCCAGCATTTT. The full variable domain, its missing parts supplied by reference TRBV5-6 and TRBJ1-5, is DAGVTQSPTHLIKTRGQQVTLRCSPKSGHDTVSWYQQALGQGPQFIFQYYEEEERQRGNFPDRFSGHQFPNYSSELNVNALLLGDSALYLCASSLQGKFDSGQPQHFGDGTRLSIL.

V usage is TRBV5-1 and J usage is TRBJ1-2; TRBD1 might be the D (5 bases). The V end was cut by 4 bases, the J end by 4 bases, with 14 bases between. The CDR3 length is 14 residues. In germline, CDR1 is SGHRS, CDR2 YFSETQ. The chain's CDR3 is CASSTIQGGYGYTF. The CDR3 DNA reads as TGCGCCAGCAGCACCATCCAGGGTGGCTATGGCTACACCTTC.

This sequence joins TRBV30 and TRBJ2-5, with D perhaps matching TRBD1 or TRBD2 (5 bases each). Trimming cost V 0 bases and J 5 bases, with 13 bases left between them. The germline V gene encodes CDR1 GTSNPN and CDR2 SVGIG (reference sequence). The CDR3 is made up of 14 amino acids. The chain's CDR3 is CAWSVKGPGETQYF. The CDR3 nucleotides read TGTGCCTGGAGTGTGAAGGGGCCGGGGGAGACCCAGTACTTC.

In this sample, this clone turned up once. The J gene is TRBJ2-7, the V gene TRBV6-1; D might be TRBD1 (6 bases). The CDR3 loop spans 17 amino acids. The V and J ends lost 0 bases and 3 bases respectively, with 18 bases between them. CDR1 and CDR2 (germline): MNHNS, SASEGT. The CDR3 nucleotides are TGTGCCAGCAGTGAAGCCCTACCGGGACACGGGGTCTACGAGCAGTACTTC. Its protein product is CASSEALPGHGVYEQYF.

The chain links TRBV30 to TRBJ2-3; a weak D match, TRBD2 (5 bases). Trimming removed 3 bases at V and 2 bases at J, with 12 bases between. Germline values: CDR1 GTSNPN, CDR2 SVGIG (reference sequence). This CDR3 has 14 residues. CDR3 DNA sequence: TGTGCCTGGAGAGGGATGAGGGCCACAGATACGCAGTATTTT. It encodes CAWRGMRATDTQYF.

This chain joins TRBV18 and TRBJ2-1, with 7 bases lining up with TRBD2. Trimming took 6 bases from V and 4 from J; bases not matched to a gene: 3. Germline V gene data show CDR1 as KGHSH and CDR2 as LQKENI. The length of the CDR3 is 13 residues. This chain's CDR3 is CASSGGVYNEQFF. CDR3 sequence (DNA): TGTGCCAGCTCGGGGGGGGTTTACAATGAGCAGTTCTTC.

The rearrangement joins TRBV5-1 to TRBJ2-6; a weak D match, TRBD1 (5 bases). The ends were cut back, 2 bases at V and 0 bases at J, with 9 bases in the middle. This CDR3 region has 16 residues. CDR1 and CDR2 from the germline V gene are SGHRS and YFSETQ. The CDR3 DNA is TGCGCCAGCAGCTTTGACAGACCCTCTGGGGCCAACGTCCTGACTTTC. Amino acids: CASSFDRPSGANVLTF. Variable domain in full (rest from reference TRBV5-1 and TRBJ2-6): KAGVTQTPRYLIKTRGQQVTLSCSPISGHRSVSWYQQTPGQGLQFLFEYFSETQRNKGNFPGRFSGRQFSNSRSEMNVSTLELGDSALYLCASSFDRPSGANVLTFGAGSRLTVL.

The chain combines TRBV19 with TRBJ1-5, with D hard to call. This CDR3 has 13 residues. Germline CDR1 reads LNHDA; CDR2 reads SQIVND (reference sequence). Trimming removed 7 bases from V and 0 bases from J, with 7 bases in between. CDR3: CASTSYSNQPQHF. CDR3 coding DNA: TGTGCCAGTACCTCTTATAGCAATCAGCCCCAGCATTTT.

This sequence joins TRBV7-6 and TRBJ2-4; 8 bases are shared with TRBD1. The length of the CDR3 is 13 residues. CDR1 is SGHVS, CDR2 FNYEAQ, per germline. The trim removed 5 bases at V and 9 bases at J, leaving 6 bases unmatched. The CDR3 region is CASSPWTGSIQYF. The CDR3 DNA reads TGTGCCAGCAGCCCCTGGACAGGGAGCATTCAGTACTTC.

The chain carries TRBV6-1 and TRBJ2-1; tentative D call: TRBD2 (5 bases). The CDR3 spans 15 residues. Germline loops: CDR1 MNHNS, CDR2 SASEGT. With 4 bases removed from V and 3 bases from J, the gap between germline ends came to 13 bases. Written as DNA, the CDR3 is TGTGCCAGCAGTGGCGGACTGAGCTTCTACAATGAGCAGTTCTTC. Protein product: CASSGGLSFYNEQFF.

The chain employs TRBV4-3 and TRBJ2-6; no firm D call. CDR3 size: 16 residues. Trimming took 1 base from V and 0 from J, leaving 7 bases between them. Germline V CDR1 and CDR2: LGHNA, YSLEER. The CDR3 region is CASSQGFGSGANVLTF. The CDR3 bases are TGCGCCAGCAGCCAAGGCTTCGGCTCTGGGGCCAACGTCCTGACTTTC.

This clone was recorded a few times. The V and J genes are TRBV6-1 and TRBJ2-7, with a tentative D call TRBD1 (5 bases). This CDR3 region has 13 residues. The V end lost 0 bases, the J end lost 3 bases, and 6 bases lay between the germline ends. Germline values: CDR1 MNHNS, CDR2 SASEGT. CDR3 residues: CASSEARGYEQYF. The DNA of the CDR3 is TGTGCCAGCAGTGAAGCTAGGGGCTACGAGCAGTACTTC.

The J gene is TRBJ2-3, the V gene TRBV7-3; weak D call: TRBD1 (6 bases). Trimming cost V 5 bases and J 2 bases, with 17 bases left between them. The CDR3 sequence is 16 residues long. Germline values: CDR1 SGHTA, CDR2 FQGTGA. The CDR3 sequence is CASSPQGRTDTDTQYF. The DNA of the CDR3 is TGTGCCAGCAGCCCCCAGGGAAGGACAGACACAGATACGCAGTATTTT.

This rearrangement joins TRBV30 to TRBJ1-5; 7 bases align to TRBD1. V was clipped by 2 bases and J by 4 bases; unmatched bases: 2. The CDR3 has 13 amino acids. From germline, CDR1 is GTSNPN and CDR2 SVGIG (reference sequence). The CDR3 bases are TGTGCCTGGAGTAACAGGGGAAATCAGCCCCAGCATTTT. It is translated as CAWSNRGNQPQHF.

The chain is built from TRBV29-1 and TRBJ2-1; TRBD1 matches 8 bases. With 3 bases clipped from V and 3 bases from J, the junction kept 10 bases outside the gene matches. This CDR3 comprises 16 residues. Germline V gives CDR1 SQVTM, CDR2 ANQGSEA. CDR3: CSVDRSGTGGYNEQFF. Written as DNA, the CDR3 is TGCAGCGTTGACCGCTCGGGGACAGGCGGCTACAATGAGCAGTTCTTC.

Notes on this clone: At the DNA level, this CDR3 is encoded by other sequences in the same sample as well. The V call is TRBV7-8, the J call TRBJ2-3; D remains unclear. Trimming shortened V by 5 bases and J by 0 bases, and 6 bases separated the two germline ends. This CDR3 is 13 amino acids long. Germline CDR1 and CDR2: SGHVS and FQNEAQ. The CDR3 DNA sequence: TGTGCCAGCAGCCCCGGGAGCACAGATACGCAGTATTTT. This gives the protein CASSPGSTDTQYF.

This clone was found a few times. In DNA, the CDR3 is TGTGCCAGCAGGGTTCAGGGAGACACCGGGGAGCTGTTTTTT. It is translated as CASRVQGDTGELFF. The genes are TRBV6-1 and TRBJ2-2, with D perhaps TRBD1 or TRBD2 (5 bases each). The germline gives CDR1 MNHNS, CDR2 SASEGT. This CDR3 has 14 residues. The V gene lost 6 bases and the J gene lost 3 bases, with 11 bases spanning the gap.

V and J are TRBV5-1 and TRBJ2-1; D might be TRBD2 (5 bases). CDR3 length: 13 residues. Trimming took 6 bases from V and 7 from J, leaving 14 bases between them. CDR1 and CDR2 (germline): SGHRS, YFSETQ. The CDR3 sequence: CASTPSRENEQFF. DNA of the CDR3: TGCGCCAGCACCCCCTCACGGGAAAATGAGCAGTTCTTC. The full variable domain, in which reference TRBV5-1 and TRBJ2-1 provide the parts outside the CDR3, is KAGVTQTPRYLIKTRGQQVTLSCSPISGHRSVSWYQQTPGQGLQFLFEYFSETQRNKGNFPGRFSGRQFSNSRSEMNVSTLELGDSALYLCASTPSRENEQFFGPGTRLTVL.

This clone was picked up a small number of times. The rearrangement links TRBV4-1 to TRBJ1-1; D unclear. This CDR3 region has 13 residues. Deletions cut 1 base from V and 3 bases from J, with 6 bases between. The germline CDR1 and CDR2 sequences are MGHRA and YSYEKL. CDR3 in DNA: TGCGCCAGCAGCCAAGGGAGTGACACTGAAGCTTTCTTT. Amino acid sequence: CASSQGSDTEAFF.

The CDR3 is CSVRAQPDRNIQYF. CDR3 nucleotides: TGCAGCGTTCGGGCTCAACCAGATAGAAACATTCAGTACTTC. The chain employs TRBV29-1 and TRBJ2-4; D is uncertain. Looked up from germline, CDR1 is SQVTM and CDR2 is ANQGSEA. The V gene lost 5 bases and the J gene lost 6 bases, with 17 bases spanning the gap. This CDR3 is 14 amino acids long.

The V gene is TRBV30, the J gene TRBJ1-3; 7 positions match TRBD1. The CDR3 has 18 amino acids. From germline, CDR1 is GTSNPN and CDR2 SVGIG (reference sequence). The V and J ends lost 3 bases and 5 bases, in that order; junction bases with no gene match: 19. The chain's CDR3 is CAWRGPGQSFFGRNTIYF. The CDR3 nucleotides read TGTGCCTGGAGGGGACCGGGACAGAGTTTCTTCGGGAGAAACACCATATATTTT.

The V gene is TRBV28, the J gene TRBJ2-5, with TRBD2 matching 12 bases. There are 15 residues in the CDR3. The V segment lost 8 bases and the J segment 7 bases; nucleotides outside the gene matches: 11. The V gene's germline CDR1 is MDHEN and CDR2 SYDVKM. CDR3 sequence: CASRPRLAGAATQYF. DNA for the CDR3: TGTGCCAGCCGCCCGCGACTAGCGGGGGCCGCGACCCAGTACTTC.

The chain carries TRBV7-9 and TRBJ2-5, with 8 bases fitting TRBD1. From germline, CDR1 is SEHNR and CDR2 FQNEAQ (reference sequence). V shed 5 bases, J shed 2 bases, and the junction held 10 bases outside the gene matches. This CDR3 is 16 amino acids long. The CDR3 DNA sequence: TGTGCCAGCAGCCGTTCGCGGACAGGGAAACAAGAGACCCAGTACTTC. This sequence encodes CASSRSRTGKQETQYF.

This clone is a singleton in its sample. The J gene is TRBJ2-3, the V gene TRBV13, with TRBD1 as a possible D gene (6 bases). The length of the CDR3 is 15 residues. Germline V gene sequence: CDR1 PRHDT, CDR2 FYEKMQ (reference sequence). V was cut by 5 bases and J by 4 bases, with 16 bases left in between. In DNA, the CDR3 is TGTGCCAGCAGCCCTAAACAGGGTGTCGCAGATACGCAGTATTTT. It translates to CASSPKQGVADTQYF.

The rearrangement uses TRBV18 and TRBJ2-5; 13 bases agree with TRBD2. Germline lookup yields CDR1 KGHSH and CDR2 LQKENI. The CDR3 extends over 17 amino acids. Trimming took 3 bases from V and 5 from J; bases not matched to a gene: 9. The DNA for the CDR3 is TGTGCCAGCTCACCGAAACTAGCGGGGGGGCCGGAGGAGACCCAGTACTTC. Its translation is CASSPKLAGGPEETQYF.

This clone has just one count. This sequence joins TRBV10-3 and TRBJ2-1, with 7 nucleotides matching TRBD1. Germline V gives CDR1 ENHRY, CDR2 SYGVKD. J was trimmed by 9 bases and V by 5 bases; bases with no gene match: 7. CDR3 length: 13 amino acids. As DNA, the CDR3 is TGTGCCATCAGTCAGGGGGTAGGCCTTGAGCAGTTCTTC. This codes for CAISQGVGLEQFF.

This clone was observed once. The CDR3 spells CASSPTGGAGTYEQYF. In nucleotides, the CDR3 is TGTGCCAGCAGCCCTACAGGGGGCGCCGGTACCTACGAGCAGTACTTC. V usage is TRBV7-9 and J usage is TRBJ2-7; 9 bases are shared with TRBD1. V shed 5 bases, J shed 2 bases, and the junction held 10 bases outside the gene matches. CDR3 length equals 16 residues. The germline gives CDR1 SEHNR, CDR2 FQNEAQ (reference sequence).

This rearrangement joins TRBV18 to TRBJ2-3; no clear D. The CDR3 runs 13 residues. V shed 4 bases and J shed 4 bases, with 9 bases lying between them. Germline CDR1 and CDR2: KGHSH and LQKENI. CDR3 DNA sequence: TGTGCCAGCTCACTTTCGACGGCAGATACGCAGTATTTT. Its protein is CASSLSTADTQYF. Variable domain in full (rest from reference TRBV18 and TRBJ2-3): NAGVMQNPRHLVRRRGQEARLRCSPMKGHSHVYWYRQLPEEGLKFMVYLQKENIIDESGMPKERFSAEFPKEGPSILRIQQVVRGDSAAYFCASSLSTADTQYFGPGTRLTVL.